This TCR beta chain was sequenced in a study of long-term antiretroviral therapy in people with HIV. immunoSEQ v3.0 was run at survey level. Libraries were prepared by immunoSEQ multiplex PCR; TCRdb keeps only in-frame clonotypes and omits some of them. The table has roughly 40,000 clones, 94% seen once. The CDR3 contains 13 residues. Germline lookup yields CDR1 SNHLY and CDR2 FYNNEI. The V and J ends lost 11 bases and 9 bases, in that order; junction bases with no gene match: 14. This TCR came from a man aged 30-40 years with HIV. This rearrangement joins TRBV2 to TRBJ2-3; 7 nucleotides line up with TRBD1. Sequenced here: unsorted PBMCs, sampled about 9.1 years after starting antiretroviral therapy. CDR3 sequence reads: CACKTEGAGTQYF. The CDR3 DNA reads TGTGCCTGCAAGACTGAGGGGGCTGGAACGCAGTATTTT.